Presented here are 10 T cell receptor beta chains from one specimen sequenced in a study of blood T cell repertoires in COVID-19. Sequenced by immunoSEQ multiplex PCR; TCRdb stores in-frame clones only, minus some. The sample holds 250,000 to 300,000 clones; 80% to 90% are singletons and the top ten take 4.6%. The sequencing sample was made of peripheral blood. The receptors come from a middle-aged woman who had recovered from COVID-19.

The gene calls are TRBV7-9 and TRBJ1-4; 7 bases match TRBD1. V trimming: 5 bases; J trimming: 5 bases; junction bases outside the gene matches: 5. The CDR3 length is 14 residues. Germline values: CDR1 SEHNR, CDR2 FQNEAQ (reference sequence). The chain's CDR3 is CASSPGQMNEKLFF. CDR3 nucleotide sequence: TGTGCCAGCAGCCCGGGACAGATGAATGAAAAACTGTTTTTT.

The chain has TRBV2 and TRBJ2-5; possible D gene TRBD1, 5 bases. Per germline, CDR1 SNHLY and CDR2 FYNNEI. V was shortened by 11 bases and J by 3 bases, with 25 bases between the two germline ends. This CDR3 region has 16 residues. CDR3 loop: CAGKKGPATTKETQYF. The CDR3, as DNA: TGTGCCGGAAAAAAGGGGCCGGCAACAACTAAAGAGACCCAGTACTTC.

This clone turned up a few times. Compared with germline, one end of the junction differs, possibly owing to a read error. The CDR3 nucleotides read TGTGCCAGCAGCTACTTCCGGGGGGGAGAGACCCAGTACTTC. Protein product: CASSYFRGGETQYF. The V call is TRBV6-5, the J call TRBJ2-5; 8 positions match TRBD2. The CDR3 is 14 amino acids. Germline CDR1 MNHEY, CDR2 SVGAGI.

The CDR3 nucleotides are TGTGCCAGCAGTAGCGGGAGGGCCGGTGAGCAGTTCTTC. Translating gives CASSSGRAGEQFF. The chain is built from TRBV2 and TRBJ2-1; 10 positions agree with TRBD2. This CDR3 region has 13 residues. V shed 5 bases and J 9 bases; nucleotides not matched to a gene: 4. From germline, CDR1 is SNHLY and CDR2 FYNNEI. Using reference TRBV2 and TRBJ2-1 for the parts outside the CDR3, the full variable domain is EPEVTQTPSHQVTQMGQEVILRCVPISNHLYFYWYRQILGQKVEFLVSFYNNEISEKSEIFDDQFSVERPDGSNFTLKIRSTKLEDSAMYFCASSSGRAGEQFFGPGTRLTVL.

The genes are TRBV2 and TRBJ2-3; 8 bases agree with TRBD2. CDR3 length: 14 amino acids. V trimming: 5 bases; J trimming: 2 bases; junction bases outside the gene matches: 3. Germline loops: CDR1 SNHLY, CDR2 FYNNEI. The CDR3 here is CASSRGGNTDTQYF. The CDR3 coding sequence is TGTGCCAGCAGTCGGGGGGGCAACACAGATACGCAGTATTTT.

The V call is TRBV12-3 or TRBV12-4, the J call TRBJ1-1; 7 bases are shared with TRBD1. V trimming: 7 bases; J trimming: 1 base; junction bases outside the gene matches: 3. The CDR3 sequence is 13 residues long. CDR3 bases: TGTGCCAGCATGGGACAGCAGAACACTGAAGCTTTCTTT. This gives the protein CASMGQQNTEAFF.

The gene calls are TRBV7-9 and TRBJ2-1; D gene ambiguous. This CDR3 spans 13 amino acids. V was trimmed by 3 bases and J by 7 bases, leaving 10 bases between them. Germline V CDR1 and CDR2: SEHNR, FQNEAQ (reference sequence). The CDR3 protein is CASSFLPLNEQFF. The CDR3 DNA sequence: TGTGCCAGCAGCTTTCTTCCCCTTAATGAGCAGTTCTTC.

The chain joins TRBV5-4 to TRBJ1-2; 9 positions match TRBD1. Trimming took 5 bases from V and 2 from J; bases not matched to a gene: 7. The length of the CDR3 is 15 residues. The V gene's germline CDR1 is SGHNT and CDR2 YYREEE (reference sequence). CDR3 coding DNA: TGTGCCAGCAGAATTACCGGACAGGGGAACTATGGCTACACCTTC. It yields the protein CASRITGQGNYGYTF.

This chain connects TRBV6-2 or TRBV6-3 to TRBJ1-5; 8 bases match TRBD1. With 6 bases clipped from V and 8 bases from J, the junction kept 6 bases outside the gene matches. The CDR3 has 13 amino acids. From germline, CDR1 is MNHEY and CDR2 SVGEGT. The CDR3: CASSLRGLEPQHF. DNA of the CDR3: TGTGCCAGCAGCCTCAGGGGGCTGGAGCCCCAGCATTTT.

This clone was seen just once. This chain connects TRBV7-6 to TRBJ2-5; the D gene is possibly TRBD2 (5 bases). CDR1 is SGHVS and CDR2 is FNYEAQ in the germline V gene. The germline V and J ends were trimmed by 0 bases and 0 bases, with 14 bases remaining between them. The CDR3 runs to 17 residues. In DNA form, the CDR3 reads TGTGCCAGCAGCTTAGCGCCGTTAGGAGGCAACCAAGAGACCCAGTACTTC. It encodes CASSLAPLGGNQETQYF.